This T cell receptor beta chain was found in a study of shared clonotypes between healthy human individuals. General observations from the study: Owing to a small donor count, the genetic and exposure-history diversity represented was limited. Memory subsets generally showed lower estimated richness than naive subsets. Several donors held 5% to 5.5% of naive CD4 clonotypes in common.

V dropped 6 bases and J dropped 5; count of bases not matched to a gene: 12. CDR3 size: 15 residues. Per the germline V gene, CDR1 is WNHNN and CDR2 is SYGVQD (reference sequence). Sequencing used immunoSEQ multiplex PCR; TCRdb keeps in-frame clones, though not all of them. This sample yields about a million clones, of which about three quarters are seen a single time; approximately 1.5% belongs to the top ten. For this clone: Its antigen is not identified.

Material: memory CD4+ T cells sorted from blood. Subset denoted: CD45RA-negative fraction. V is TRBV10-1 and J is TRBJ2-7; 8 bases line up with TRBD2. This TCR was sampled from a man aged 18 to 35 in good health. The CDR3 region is CASSRVRTSMHEQYF. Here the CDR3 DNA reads TGCGCCAGCAGCCGAGTCCGGACTAGCATGCACGAGCAGTACTTC.